This TCR beta chain was sequenced for a study of identical twins. Regarding the study as a whole: These conclusions were based on statistical analysis (cross-sectional, not following the same donors). Cord blood beta clonotypes that were abundant carried fewer insertions, and memory repertoires showed no such trend.

TCRdb reprocessed the 5' RACE reads with MiXCR, giving one entry per CDR3 protein. This table has hundreds of thousands of distinct CDR3 sequences, 9% to 15% appearing once. CDR1 and CDR2 from the germline V gene are SGHTA and FQGNSA. The CDR3 totals 16 residues. V dropped 1 base and J dropped 7 bases, with 17 bases sitting between them. Concerning this clonotype: Its antigen remains unknown.

These data also featured in a second study, about yellow fever vaccine responses in identical twins.

Sequences were obtained from PBMCs. The TCR sequence derives from a woman under 30 in good health. This rearrangement joins TRBV7-2 to TRBJ2-1, with D unclear. The CDR3 loop is CASSLDAEVIRNEQFF. Here the CDR3 DNA reads TGTGCCAGCAGCTTAGATGCAGAGGTTATAAGGAATGAGCAGTTCTTC. Full variable domain (rest looked up from reference TRBV7-2 and TRBJ2-1): GAGVSQSPSNKVTEKGKDVELRCDPISGHTALYWYRQSLGQGLEFLIYFQGNSAPDKSGLPSDRFSAERTGGSVSTLTIQRTQQEDSAVYLCASSLDAEVIRNEQFFGPGTRLTVL.